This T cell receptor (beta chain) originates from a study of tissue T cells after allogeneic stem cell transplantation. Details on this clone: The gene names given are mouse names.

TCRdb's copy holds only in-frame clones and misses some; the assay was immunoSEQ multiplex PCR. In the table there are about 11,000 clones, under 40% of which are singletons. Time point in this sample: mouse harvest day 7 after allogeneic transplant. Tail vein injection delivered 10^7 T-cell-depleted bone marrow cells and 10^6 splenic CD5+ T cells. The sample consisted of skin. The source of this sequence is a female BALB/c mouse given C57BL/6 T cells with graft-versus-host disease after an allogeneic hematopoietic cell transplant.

This chain's CDR3 is CASSSEGQDTQYF. The sequenced CDR3 bases are TGTGCAAGCAGCTCAGAGGGCCAAGACACCCAGTAC. The J gene is TRBJ2-5, the V gene TRBV16; D ambiguous. The read terminates 1 residue before the CDR3 end, so the remaining end is supplied by the germline J gene. Germline V gives CDR1 SGHSA, CDR2 FRNQAP. This CDR3 comprises 13 residues. V was shortened by 4 bases and J by 2 bases, with 7 bases between the two germline ends.